The next 22 T cell receptor beta chains were all read from a single sample in a study of T cell responses to AZD1222 COVID-19 vaccine. The method was immunoSEQ multiplex PCR; TCRdb's version includes in-frame clones alone and lacks a portion of them. The table shows some 130,000 clones, with about 90% occurring only once. Sequences were derived from peripheral blood, sampled on day 0 of AZD1222 vaccination. These receptor sequences come from an adult in good health.

Only a few counts were recorded for this clone. This chain links TRBV5-4 with TRBJ1-5; the D is unclear. V was cut by 4 bases and J by 5 bases, with 7 bases left in between. The CDR3 is made up of 12 amino acids. Germline V gene data show CDR1 as SGHNT and CDR2 as YYREEE (reference sequence). The CDR3 loop reads CASSAMDQPQHF. DNA for the CDR3: TGTGCCAGCAGCGCCATGGATCAGCCCCAGCATTTT. Looking up the rest from reference TRBV5-4 and TRBJ1-5 gives the full variable domain: ETGVTQSPTHLIKTRGQQVTLRCSSQSGHNTVSWYQQALGQGPQFIFQYYREEENGRGNFPPRFSGLQFPNYSSELNVNALELDDSALYLCASSAMDQPQHFGDGTRLSIL.

CDR3 region: CASSELGVRGGHGYTF. For the CDR3, the DNA is TGTGCCAGCAGTGAATTGGGGGTCCGGGGGGGCCATGGCTACACCTTC. The V gene is TRBV25-1, the J gene TRBJ1-2; a weak D match, TRBD1 (6 bases). This CDR3 is 16 amino acids long. V was shortened by 1 base and J by 6 bases, with 18 bases between the two germline ends. Germline V gene sequence: CDR1 MGHDK, CDR2 SYGVNS.

This clone was counted a single time. J is TRBJ1-1 and V is TRBV6-5, with no clear D. Germline CDR1 is MNHEY and CDR2 is SVGAGI. The V end lost 5 bases, the J end lost 4 bases, and 14 bases lay between the germline ends. This CDR3 has 14 amino acids. The CDR3 DNA follows: TGTGCCAGCAGTCCGAGGACTGAGGGCACTGAAGCTTTCTTT. This codes for CASSPRTEGTEAFF.

J is TRBJ2-7 and V is TRBV5-1; no clear D. V lost 2 bases, J lost 2 bases, and 17 bases lay in between. The CDR3 runs to 16 residues. CDR1 and CDR2 (germline): SGHRS, YFSETQ. The DNA for the CDR3 is TGCGCCAGCAGCTTAGAAGGGTATGGTATGACCTACGAGCAGTACTTC. Translation: CASSLEGYGMTYEQYF.

The rearrangement joins TRBV5-4 to TRBJ2-7; 11 bases match TRBD1. After removal of 4 bases from V and 6 bases from J, the junction contained 6 bases not matched to a gene. The CDR3 has 14 residues. Germline V lookup: CDR1 SGHNT, CDR2 YYREEE (reference sequence). Here the CDR3 DNA reads TGTGCCAGCAGCCGAGGGGACAGGGGGAGCGAGCAGTACTTC. Its protein is CASSRGDRGSEQYF.

The V and J genes are TRBV19 and TRBJ2-4; D is perhaps TRBD2 (6 bases). Germline lookup yields CDR1 LNHDA and CDR2 SQIVND (reference sequence). Between the trimmed V and J ends, which lost 8 bases and 14 bases, there was a span of 19 bases. The CDR3 runs 12 residues. CDR3 protein: CASGEGAGNKYF. The CDR3 DNA sequence: TGTGCCAGTGGGGAAGGGGCGGGGAATAAGTACTTC.

The V and J genes are TRBV2 and TRBJ1-1; 11 bases are a match to TRBD1. The CDR3 is made up of 14 amino acids. Per the germline V gene, CDR1 is SNHLY and CDR2 is FYNNEI. Germline trimming cut 8 bases from V and 5 bases from J; bases unmatched to any gene: 7. CDR3 residues: CASPRGQGGTEAFF. Here the CDR3 DNA reads TGTGCCAGCCCCCGGGGACAGGGGGGAACTGAAGCTTTCTTT.

The DNA for the CDR3 is TGTGCCAGCAGTCGGGACTACGAGCAGTACTTC. Residues: CASSRDYEQYF. V usage is TRBV2 and J usage is TRBJ2-7; a possible D gene is TRBD2 (5 bases). Germline V gene sequence: CDR1 SNHLY, CDR2 FYNNEI. This CDR3 is 11 amino acids long. Trimming shortened V by 5 bases and J by 3 bases, and 5 bases separated the two germline ends.

The rearrangement joins TRBV7-7 to TRBJ2-1, with D perhaps being TRBD1 or TRBD2 (6 bases each). The germline CDR1 and CDR2 sequences are SSHAT and FNYEAQ (reference sequence). The CDR3 totals 14 residues. Trimming cost V 2 bases and J 4 bases, with 9 bases left between them. The CDR3 nucleotides read TGTGCCAGCAGCTTATCGGGGGCATACAATGAGCAGTTCTTC. Its translation is CASSLSGAYNEQFF.

This sequence joins TRBV25-1 and TRBJ2-7; 9 nucleotides agree with TRBD1. Germline CDR1 is MGHDK and CDR2 is SYGVNS. V shed 4 bases and J 5 bases; nucleotides not matched to a gene: 12. The CDR3 covers 16 residues. CDR3 loop: CASSAQMGQGSNEQYF. In DNA form, the CDR3 reads TGTGCCAGCAGTGCCCAGATGGGACAGGGTAGCAACGAGCAGTACTTC.

This chain uses TRBV15 with TRBJ1-6; D is undetermined. The germline V gene encodes CDR1 LNHNV and CDR2 YYDKDF (reference sequence). V shed 0 bases and J shed 3 bases, with 15 bases lying between them. The CDR3 consists of 18 residues. The CDR3 protein is CATSRDRGVGIYNSPLHF. The CDR3 nucleotides are TGTGCCACCAGCAGAGATCGTGGGGTGGGGATCTATAATTCACCCCTCCACTTT.

The V gene is TRBV27, the J gene TRBJ2-7; TRBD1 might be the D (5 bases). Germline CDR1 MNHEY, CDR2 SMNVEV (reference sequence). V gave up 2 bases and J gave up 2 bases, with 19 bases separating them. This CDR3 is built from 17 residues. DNA of the CDR3: TGTGCCAGCAGTTTACAAACCAACAGGTTCCCCCCCTACGAGCAGTACTTC. Translated: CASSLQTNRFPPYEQYF.

The chain carries TRBV7-9 and TRBJ1-1; unclear D gene. V was clipped by 7 bases and J by 4 bases, with 13 bases between them. This CDR3 region has 13 residues. Germline values: CDR1 SEHNR, CDR2 FQNEAQ (reference sequence). The CDR3 reads CASTDPWGTEAFF. In DNA form, the CDR3 reads TGTGCCAGCACGGACCCCTGGGGCACTGAAGCTTTCTTT.

In its sample, this clone was seen a few times. The V and J genes are TRBV28 and TRBJ1-5, with 12 nucleotides matching TRBD1. V was clipped by 6 bases and J by 5 bases; unmatched bases: 5. Germline V gene lookup returns CDR1 MDHEN and CDR2 SYDVKM. This CDR3 contains 15 residues. This chain's CDR3 is CASRSGTGGDQPQHF. The CDR3 bases are TGTGCCAGCAGATCCGGGACAGGGGGCGATCAGCCCCAGCATTTT.

V gene TRBV20-1 combines with J gene TRBJ2-7; D perhaps matches TRBD1 (5 bases). The V end lost 6 bases, the J end lost 5 bases, and 11 bases lay between the germline ends. The CDR3 runs 11 residues. Germline CDR1 is DFQATT and CDR2 is SNEGSKA (reference sequence). The CDR3 nucleotides are TGCAGTGCATCCAGGGTAAACGAGCAGTACTTC. As protein: CSASRVNEQYF.

The table lists this clone with a few counts. This chain uses TRBV2 with TRBJ2-2; TRBD2 agrees at 11 bases. After removal of 6 bases from V and 4 bases from J, the junction contained 10 bases not matched to a gene. This CDR3 region has 17 residues. Germline V gene sequence: CDR1 SNHLY, CDR2 FYNNEI. The CDR3 DNA reads TGTGCCAGCAGCTTTCTTAGCGGGGGGGCTCCCACCGGGGAGCTGTTTTTT. It translates to CASSFLSGGAPTGELFF.

The gene calls are TRBV19 and TRBJ2-3; D is ambiguous. Trimming pared 4 bases from V and 2 bases from J, leaving 13 bases between. CDR3 length: 15 residues. Germline V gene data show CDR1 as LNHDA and CDR2 as SQIVND (reference sequence). The CDR3 loop reads CASSSIGLYTDTQYF. The CDR3 DNA reads as TGTGCCAGTAGTAGTATCGGGCTCTACACAGATACGCAGTATTTT.

The chain is built from TRBV29-1 and TRBJ1-1; unclear D gene. Germline CDR1 SQVTM, CDR2 ANQGSEA. The V gene lost 6 bases and the J gene lost 4 bases, with 9 bases spanning the gap. The CDR3 sequence is 11 residues long. The chain's CDR3 is CSVSTRTEAFF. CDR3 DNA sequence: TGCAGCGTCTCGACGCGCACTGAAGCTTTCTTT. The full variable domain, completed using reference TRBV29-1 and TRBJ1-1, is SAVISQKPSRDICQRGTSLTIQCQVDSQVTMMFWYRQQPGQSLTLIATANQGSEATYESGFVIDKFPISRPNLTFSTLTVSNMSPEDSSIYLCSVSTRTEAFFGQGTRLTVV.

The V call is TRBV9, the J call TRBJ2-3; 7 nucleotides agree with TRBD2. The junction had 6 bases not matched to a gene; V was cut back by 2 bases and J by 0 bases. Germline lookup yields CDR1 SGDLS and CDR2 YYNGEE. The CDR3 totals 16 residues. The CDR3 region is CASSVGGTLSTDTQYF. The DNA of the CDR3 is TGTGCCAGCAGCGTGGGGGGGACTTTAAGCACAGATACGCAGTATTTT.

The chain employs TRBV29-1 and TRBJ1-6; D gene unclear. Per germline, CDR1 SQVTM and CDR2 ANQGSEA. The CDR3 is made up of 14 amino acids. The ends were cut back, 5 bases at V and 8 bases at J, with 16 bases in the middle. The DNA for the CDR3 is TGCAGCGTTAAACAGTCGTCCACCGATTCACCCCTCCACTTT. Encoded protein: CSVKQSSTDSPLHF. The variable domain in full, with the rest retrieved from reference TRBV29-1 and TRBJ1-6, is SAVISQKPSRDICQRGTSLTIQCQVDSQVTMMFWYRQQPGQSLTLIATANQGSEATYESGFVIDKFPISRPNLTFSTLTVSNMSPEDSSIYLCSVKQSSTDSPLHFGNGTRLTVT.

This sequence joins TRBV10-2 and TRBJ1-1, with 10 positions matching TRBD1. Losses at the gene ends were 6 bases for V and 4 bases for J; bases not matched to a gene: 5. Germline CDR1 is WSHSY and CDR2 is SAAADI. The CDR3 length is 14 residues. CDR3 sequence (DNA): TGCGCCAGCAGCTCCCGGACAGGGGGCACTGAAGCTTTCTTT. Protein: CASSSRTGGTEAFF.

This clone was picked up one time. The chain employs TRBV3-1 (or the pseudogene TRBV3-2) and TRBJ2-3; TRBD2 agrees at 9 bases. The CDR3 has 16 amino acids. Germline CDR1 LGHDT, CDR2 YNNKEL (reference sequence). J gave up 0 bases and V 2 bases, and 3 bases lay outside the gene matches. CDR3 protein: CASSQLSGGSTDTQYF. The CDR3 DNA is TGTGCCAGCAGCCAACTTAGCGGGGGAAGCACAGATACGCAGTATTTT.